This TCR beta chain was profiled in a study of blood T cell repertoires in COVID-19. Overall study: From the United States, Italy and Spain came samples of acute and convalescent COVID-19. The cDNA or gDNA used as material had been derived from T cells, B-cell-depleted T cells, or PBMCs.

V lost 7 bases and J 0 bases, leaving 13 bases between the germline ends. The CDR3 loop spans 15 amino acids. Germline V gives CDR1 SGHTA, CDR2 FQGNSA. There are a few counts of this clone. Per the original data handling: Using reference gene primer amplification, nucleated cell counts were estimated. Clones were read by immunoSEQ multiplex PCR, and TCRdb kept only the in-frame ones, dropping some. That table supplies the V and J calls and clone size; D and trimming were determined from the DNA. The repertoire includes about 440,000 clones, less than 95% of them detected once, and about 0.57% sits in the top ten. Two negative PCRs, clearance, or symptom resolution had been documented for recovered Cohort 3 donors.

This sequence was found in a man between 18 and 29 years old who had recovered from COVID-19. The V call is TRBV7-2, the J call TRBJ1-3; D might be TRBD1 (5 bases). Sequencing was done on a sample of PBMCs or T cells enriched from blood (not recorded which). In DNA form, the CDR3 reads TGTGCCAGCACCCGGGGGTGGAGCTCTGGAAACACCATATATTTT. It encodes CASTRGWSSGNTIYF. The entire variable domain, with the rest obtained from reference TRBV7-2 and TRBJ1-3, is as follows: GAGVSQSPSNKVTEKGKDVELRCDPISGHTALYWYRQSLGQGLEFLIYFQGNSAPDKSGLPSDRFSAERTGGSVSTLTIQRTQQEDSAVYLCASTRGWSSGNTIYFGEGSWLTVV.